Listed here are 7 T cell receptor beta chains from one sample, sequenced in a study of T-cell memory formation after mild COVID-19. Via MiXCR, TCRdb re-called the 5' RACE reads, giving one row per CDR3 protein. The sample carries 92,000 or so distinct CDR3 sequences, approximately 13% recorded once. Material: PBMCs or a T cell subset sorted from them (not recorded which). The source of these receptors is an adult woman who had mild COVID-19 (a few samples of this study predate the infection). Cell type and time point are not known.

The sample holds many counts of this clonotype. At one of its ends the junction is not consistent with the germline gene, which may arise from a read error. The gene calls are TRBV7-7 and TRBJ2-5; D call uncertain. The CDR3 contains 14 residues. Germline V gives CDR1 SSHAT, CDR2 FNYEAQ (reference sequence). Here the CDR3 reads CASSLTGRSETQYF. CDR3 coding DNA: TGTGCTAGCAGCTTGACTGGGCGGTCGGAGACCCAGTACTTC.

Only a few counts were recorded for this clonotype. CDR3 sequence (DNA): TGTGCCAGCTCCCAGGGAAGGTACAATGAGCAGTTCTTC. Its translation: CASSQGRYNEQFF. V and J are TRBV18 and TRBJ2-1; tentative D call: TRBD1 (5 bases). The CDR3 is made up of 13 amino acids. Germline lookup yields CDR1 KGHSH and CDR2 LQKENI. V lost 6 bases and J 4 bases, leaving 10 bases between the germline ends.

The CDR3 DNA reads TGTGCCAGTAGTCCCTCTTTGACCCCTAATCAGCCCCAGCATTTT. This gives the protein CASSPSLTPNQPQHF. V gene TRBV19 combines with J gene TRBJ1-5; no clear D. V was cut by 5 bases and J by 4 bases, with 15 bases left in between. Per germline, CDR1 LNHDA and CDR2 SQIVND (reference sequence). The CDR3 loop spans 15 amino acids.

This clonotype has just a few counts. V gene TRBV12-3 or TRBV12-4 combines with J gene TRBJ1-2; TRBD1 aligns across 7 bases. The length of the CDR3 is 14 residues. J was trimmed by 3 bases and V by 7 bases; bases with no gene match: 8. The CDR3: CASTLGRGDYGYTF. The CDR3 coding sequence is TGTGCCAGCACCTTAGGCAGGGGGGACTATGGCTACACCTTC.

This clonotype came up many times. The chain combines TRBV2 with TRBJ2-2; 9 bases match TRBD1. CDR3 length: 15 amino acids. Germline V gene data show CDR1 as SNHLY and CDR2 as FYNNEI. The J segment lost 2 bases and the V segment lost 10 bases, leaving 8 bases of the junction unmatched. DNA of the CDR3: TGTGCCACCCCCAGGGGACAGGGTAACACCGGGGAGCTGTTTTTT. It codes for CATPRGQGNTGELFF. Full variable domain (rest looked up from reference TRBV2 and TRBJ2-2): EPEVTQTPSHQVTQMGQEVILRCVPISNHLYFYWYRQILGQKVEFLVSFYNNEISEKSEIFDDQFSVERPDGSNFTLKIRSTKLEDSAMYFCATPRGQGNTGELFFGEGSRLTVL.

The V and J genes are TRBV10-3 and TRBJ2-7, with unresolved D. V was pared by 5 bases and J by 7 bases, with 18 bases between. This CDR3 contains 14 residues. Germline CDR1 reads ENHRY; CDR2 reads SYGVKD. The CDR3 coding sequence is TGTGCCATCAGTCCTACAGACCTGGTTCGGGAGCAGTACTTC. Residues: CAISPTDLVREQYF.

This clonotype was seen repeatedly, ten times or more. The rearrangement joins TRBV7-2 to TRBJ2-1; 9 bases are shared with TRBD2. Germline V lookup: CDR1 SGHTA, CDR2 FQGNSA. CDR3 size: 15 residues. The V segment lost 0 bases and the J segment 4 bases; nucleotides outside the gene matches: 1. The DNA for the CDR3 is TGTGCCAGCAGCTTAGCCACTAGCGGGTACAATGAGCAGTTCTTC. Amino acids: CASSLATSGYNEQFF.